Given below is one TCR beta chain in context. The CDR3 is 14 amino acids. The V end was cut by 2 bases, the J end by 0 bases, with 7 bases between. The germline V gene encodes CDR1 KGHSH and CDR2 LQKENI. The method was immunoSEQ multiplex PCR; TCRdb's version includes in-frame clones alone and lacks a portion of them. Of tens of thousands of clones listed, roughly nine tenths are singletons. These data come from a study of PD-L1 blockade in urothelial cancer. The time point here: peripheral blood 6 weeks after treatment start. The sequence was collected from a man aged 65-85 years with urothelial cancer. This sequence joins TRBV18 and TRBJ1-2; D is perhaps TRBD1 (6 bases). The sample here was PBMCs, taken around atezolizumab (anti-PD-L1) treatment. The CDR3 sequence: CASSPRTANYGYTF. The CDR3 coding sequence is TGTGCCAGCTCACCAAGGACAGCTAACTATGGCTACACCTTC.